These 28 T cell receptor beta chains came from one sample sequenced in a study of blood T cell repertoires in COVID-19. Generated by immunoSEQ multiplex PCR, the TCRdb table keeps only in-frame clones and is missing some. The sample includes 240,000 or so clones, 85% to 90% of them seen just once. The sequencing input was PBMCs or T cells enriched from blood (not recorded which). These receptor sequences come from a man aged 50-60 years who had been exposed to COVID-19.

With respect to this clone: Other DNA sequences in the same sample also yield this CDR3. The CDR3 DNA reads as TGTGCCAGCAGCTTGGCAGGGGGAAATCAGCCCCAGCATTTT. Its translation is CASSLAGGNQPQHF. V gene TRBV5-5 combines with J gene TRBJ1-5, with TRBD1 identical over 7 bases. The J segment lost 4 bases and the V segment lost 0 bases, leaving 1 base of the junction unmatched. This CDR3 is 14 amino acids long. CDR1 is SGHKS, CDR2 YYEKEE, per germline (reference sequence).

The chain's CDR3 is CASRTSGSPGDTQYF. The CDR3, as DNA: TGCGCCAGCAGGACTAGCGGGAGCCCGGGAGATACGCAGTATTTT. The chain carries TRBV5-1 and TRBJ2-3; 12 positions match TRBD2. The V segment lost 5 bases and the J segment 5 bases; nucleotides outside the gene matches: 6. Germline CDR1 reads SGHRS; CDR2 reads YFSETQ. CDR3 length equals 15 residues.

The chain carries TRBV2 and TRBJ1-5; 11 bases are shared with TRBD1. The CDR3 spans 14 residues. The V segment lost 5 bases and the J segment 5 bases; nucleotides outside the gene matches: 2. The germline CDR1 and CDR2 sequences are SNHLY and FYNNEI. The CDR3 sequence is CASSKDRGHQPQHF. CDR3 nucleotides: TGTGCCAGCAGTAAGGACAGGGGGCATCAGCCCCAGCATTTT.

The chain carries TRBV7-9 and TRBJ2-5; D unclear. Trimming stripped 3 bases from V and 2 bases from J, with 4 bases between. The CDR3 is 12 amino acids. Germline V gives CDR1 SEHNR, CDR2 FQNEAQ (reference sequence). The CDR3 coding sequence is TGTGCCAGCAGCTTTAAACAAGAGACCCAGTACTTC. Its protein is CASSFKQETQYF.

This clone was seen once. The rearrangement links TRBV11-2 to TRBJ1-1; perhaps TRBD1 as D (6 bases). The CDR3 sequence is 16 residues long. The V end was cut by 4 bases, the J end by 0 bases, with 15 bases between. Germline V gene sequence: CDR1 SGHAT, CDR2 FQNNGV. The CDR3 DNA sequence: TGTGCCAGCAGCTACCCTACCGGGACATTGAACACTGAAGCTTTCTTT. Its translation: CASSYPTGTLNTEAFF.

The chain combines TRBV7-9 with TRBJ1-2, with 8 bases fitting TRBD1. Looked up from germline, CDR1 is SEHNR and CDR2 is FQNEAQ (reference sequence). The CDR3 loop spans 15 amino acids. J gave up 7 bases and V 5 bases, and 12 bases lay outside the gene matches. In DNA, the CDR3 is TGTGCCAGCAGCCCTCGACAGGGGATGAATAGTGGCTACACCTTC. This sequence encodes CASSPRQGMNSGYTF.

The chain is built from TRBV11-3 and TRBJ1-1; no clear D gene. Germline V gives CDR1 SGHNT, CDR2 YENEEA. Trimming cost V 5 bases and J 2 bases, with 12 bases left between them. CDR3 length: 14 amino acids. The chain's CDR3 is CASSPAGFNTEAFF. The CDR3 region has the DNA TGTGCCAGCAGCCCAGCCGGGTTTAACACTGAAGCTTTCTTT.

This sequence joins TRBV5-1 and TRBJ1-2; 9 positions match TRBD1. V lost 4 bases, J lost 8 bases, and 9 bases stayed unmatched. The CDR3 covers 14 residues. The germline V gene has CDR1 SGHRS and CDR2 YFSETQ. DNA for the CDR3: TGCGCCAGCAGCATCACACAGGGGGCGCGCGGCTACACCTTC. Its protein product is CASSITQGARGYTF.

This clone has more than one count but fewer than ten. The rearrangement uses TRBV12-3 or TRBV12-4 and TRBJ1-2; the match to TRBD1 covers 7 bases. V shed 3 bases and J 4 bases; nucleotides not matched to a gene: 2. This CDR3 comprises 13 residues. The chain's CDR3 is CASSLGTVYGYTF. As DNA, the CDR3 is TGTGCCAGCAGTTTGGGGACAGTCTATGGCTACACCTTC.

The chain links TRBV28 to TRBJ1-6, with no clear D. CDR1 and CDR2 (germline): MDHEN, SYDVKM. The CDR3 has 14 residues. V shed 6 bases and J shed 8 bases, with 14 bases lying between them. CDR3 DNA: TGTGCCAGCAGCCCGCCGTTGGAGGATTCACCCCTCCACTTT. The encoded protein is CASSPPLEDSPLHF.

This chain connects TRBV29-1 to TRBJ2-3; possibly TRBD2 for D (6 bases). This CDR3 has 15 residues. Trimming took 7 bases from V and 1 from J, leaving 18 bases between them. Looked up from germline, CDR1 is SQVTM and CDR2 is ANQGSEA. The CDR3 region has the DNA TGCAGCGCCCGTAGCGGCTCACTCCGCACAGATACGCAGTATTTT. Protein: CSARSGSLRTDTQYF.

V and J are TRBV4-1 and TRBJ2-5, with 8 bases identical to TRBD2. Germline V gene data show CDR1 as MGHRA and CDR2 as YSYEKL. V shed 4 bases, J shed 4 bases, and the junction held 11 bases outside the gene matches. The CDR3 contains 16 residues. The CDR3 loop reads CASSLMGTAGGETQYF. The CDR3 nucleotides read TGCGCCAGCAGCCTAATGGGTACGGCGGGAGGAGAGACCCAGTACTTC.

As regards this clone: Germline is not matched at one junction end, which may reflect a read error. The chain links TRBV20-1 to TRBJ2-7; 10 bases match TRBD2. The CDR3 covers 12 residues. Germline values: CDR1 DFQATT, CDR2 SNEGSKA (reference sequence). The CDR3 region has the DNA TGCAGTGCTAGTCCCCTAGCGGGGGATTTGGACTTC. Residues: CSASPLAGDLDF.

The chain links TRBV6-5 to TRBJ1-2; tentatively, D is TRBD1 (5 bases). In germline, CDR1 is MNHEY, CDR2 SVGAGI. V was shortened by 6 bases and J by 8 bases, with 16 bases between the two germline ends. The CDR3 has 13 amino acids. The DNA of the CDR3 is TGTGCCAGCAGAGGCGCGATTCAGGGAGGCTACACCTTC. It is translated as CASRGAIQGGYTF.

The rearrangement uses TRBV5-1 and TRBJ1-2; 9 bases match TRBD1. Losses at the gene ends were 4 bases for V and 8 bases for J; bases not matched to a gene: 9. Germline assignment: CDR1 SGHRS and CDR2 YFSETQ. This CDR3 contains 14 residues. CDR3 sequence (DNA): TGCGCCAGCAGCCATAAGGGACAGGGTGACGGCTACACCTTC. It is translated as CASSHKGQGDGYTF. Complete variable domain (other parts from reference TRBV5-1 and TRBJ1-2): KAGVTQTPRYLIKTRGQQVTLSCSPISGHRSVSWYQQTPGQGLQFLFEYFSETQRNKGNFPGRFSGRQFSNSRSEMNVSTLELGDSALYLCASSHKGQGDGYTFGSGTRLTVV.

The rearrangement links TRBV27 to TRBJ1-1, with 8 bases aligning to TRBD1. V lost 2 bases to trimming and J lost 1 base; unmatched junction nucleotides: 12. This CDR3 is built from 18 residues. Germline lookup yields CDR1 MNHEY and CDR2 SMNVEV (reference sequence). This chain's CDR3 is CASSLRWAGGGPNTEAFF. CDR3 DNA sequence: TGTGCCAGCAGTTTACGGTGGGCAGGGGGCGGTCCGAACACTGAAGCTTTCTTT.

CDR3 region: CASSGNRAAEAFF. The CDR3 DNA sequence: TGCGCCAGCAGCGGAAACAGGGCCGCTGAAGCTTTCTTT. This chain connects TRBV5-1 to TRBJ1-1, with D maybe TRBD1 (6 bases). The V gene's germline CDR1 is SGHRS and CDR2 YFSETQ. The CDR3 covers 13 residues. Trimming removed 4 bases from V and 6 bases from J, with 13 bases in between.

In its sample, this clone was seen once. This chain joins TRBV24-1 and TRBJ1-2; 8 nucleotides align to TRBD1. This CDR3 spans 13 amino acids. V trimming: 6 bases; J trimming: 1 base; junction bases outside the gene matches: 0. CDR1 is KGHDR, CDR2 SFDVKD, per germline. CDR3 nucleotides: TGTGCCACCAGTACAGGGGGTAACTATGGCTACACCTTC. Translation gives CATSTGGNYGYTF.

There are a few counts of this clone. The CDR3 sequence is CASSDSPGGHIDTEAFF. CDR3 sequence (DNA): TGTGCCAGCAGTGACTCCCCCGGGGGGCATATCGACACTGAAGCTTTCTTT. The V call is TRBV6-4, the J call TRBJ1-1, with D possibly matching TRBD1 (6 bases). This CDR3 has 17 amino acids. The V and J ends lost 0 bases and 3 bases respectively, with 17 bases between them. Germline V CDR1 and CDR2: MRHNA, SNTAGT.

The V call is TRBV30, the J call TRBJ1-1; D is unresolved. The CDR3 spans 13 residues. V gave up 1 base and J gave up 5 bases, with 11 bases separating them. In germline, CDR1 is GTSNPN, CDR2 SVGIG (reference sequence). The CDR3 bases are TGTGCCTGGAGTGGAGGTTTCGCGACTGAAGCTTTCTTT. Translated: CAWSGGFATEAFF.

The V and J genes are TRBV28 and TRBJ1-4; TRBD1 matches at 11 bases. The CDR3 extends over 16 amino acids. V trimming: 5 bases; J trimming: 9 bases; junction bases outside the gene matches: 11. Germline values: CDR1 MDHEN, CDR2 SYDVKM. The CDR3 here is CASSRLLGQGEKKLFF. Here the CDR3 DNA reads TGTGCCAGCAGTCGACTCTTGGGACAGGGGGAGAAAAAACTGTTTTTT.

In its sample, this clone was seen once. The rearrangement joins TRBV18 to TRBJ2-5; 8 bases agree with TRBD2. The CDR3 runs 15 residues. Germline CDR1 and CDR2: KGHSH and LQKENI. The trim removed 1 base at V and 5 bases at J, leaving 6 bases unmatched. CDR3 nucleotides: TGTGCCAGCTCACCACTCCCGGGACTAGGGGAGACCCAGTACTTC. Its protein product is CASSPLPGLGETQYF.

The chain uses TRBV19 and TRBJ1-1; D is ambiguous. Germline lookup yields CDR1 LNHDA and CDR2 SQIVND (reference sequence). There are 14 residues in the CDR3. V was cut by 9 bases and J by 2 bases, with 16 bases left in between. The CDR3 region has the DNA TGTGCCAGCTCGTACTTCGGGGTCAACACTGAAGCTTTCTTT. Its protein product is CASSYFGVNTEAFF.

On this clone: Other DNA sequences within the sample encode an identical CDR3. The rearrangement joins TRBV18 to TRBJ2-2, with 9 bases that match TRBD1. This CDR3 spans 15 amino acids. V trimming: 3 bases; J trimming: 2 bases; junction bases outside the gene matches: 1. Germline CDR1 is KGHSH and CDR2 is LQKENI. CDR3 region: CASSPGQGNTGELFF. The DNA for the CDR3 is TGTGCCAGCTCACCGGGACAGGGAAACACCGGGGAGCTGTTTTTT.

V gene TRBV28 combines with J gene TRBJ1-1; D gene uncertain. Trimming shortened V by 6 bases and J by 0 bases, and 17 bases separated the two germline ends. Germline V gene sequence: CDR1 MDHEN, CDR2 SYDVKM. CDR3 length: 16 residues. CDR3: CASSRASGSLNTEAFF. The CDR3 DNA follows: TGTGCCAGCAGCCGAGCCTCGGGGTCTTTGAACACTGAAGCTTTCTTT.

J is TRBJ2-1 and V is TRBV7-3; D perhaps matches TRBD2 (6 bases). Germline V gene lookup returns CDR1 SGHTA and CDR2 FQGTGA. The CDR3 is 17 residues long. The V end was cut by 5 bases, the J end by 0 bases, with 17 bases between. CDR3 coding DNA: TGTGCCAGCAGCCAACCGGGACTTGAAGGCTCCTACAATGAGCAGTTCTTC. Protein: CASSQPGLEGSYNEQFF.

V gene TRBV4-2 combines with J gene TRBJ2-5, with D tentatively TRBD2 (6 bases). This CDR3 comprises 16 residues. Germline V gene sequence: CDR1 LGHNA, CDR2 YNFKEQ. The germline V and J ends were trimmed by 6 bases and 2 bases, with 19 bases remaining between them. CDR3 protein: CASSQTFGTFQETQYF. The CDR3 coding sequence is TGTGCCAGCAGTCAAACTTTTGGGACTTTTCAAGAGACCCAGTACTTC.

The gene calls are TRBV6-5 and TRBJ2-4; 9 bases line up with TRBD1. The trim removed 5 bases at V and 10 bases at J, leaving 9 bases unmatched. Germline CDR1 reads MNHEY; CDR2 reads SVGAGI. CDR3 size: 14 residues. The CDR3 DNA sequence: TGTGCCAGCAGTCCCCCGGGACAGGGCCCAATTCAGTACTTC. Amino acid sequence: CASSPPGQGPIQYF.